A selection of T cell receptor beta chains follows, all from one sample in a study of blood T cell repertoires in COVID-19. Sequencing was performed with immunoSEQ multiplex PCR; in TCRdb, only in-frame clones are kept and a portion is missing. The sample has some 22,000 clones, 65% to 85% seen once. Source material: peripheral blood. Receptors were obtained from a man older than 75 with active or convalescent COVID-19. The CDR3 runs from the conserved cysteine through the conserved F or W. The size of a clone is reported for some rows only, either as once, few or many, or as a class for expanded clones.

CASSELWYRGYYEQYF	TRBJ2-7	.	TRBV6-1
CASSQERGFTEAFF	TRBJ1-1	few	TRBV4-2
CASSVDTAQTGFF	TRBJ1-1	.	TRBV5-6
CASRSSGGGDYYTF	TRBJ1-2	.	TRBV27
CASSLYPGSNQPQHF	TRBJ1-5	.	TRBV7-9
CASSITGHSNQPQHF	TRBJ1-5	.	TRBV19
CASSFRQGASANEQFF	TRBJ2-1	.	TRBV7-2
CASSSRQGGEQFF	TRBJ2-1	.	TRBV5-1
CSARESEKLFF	TRBJ1-4	.	TRBV20-1
CASSPPGRGYSGNTIYF	TRBJ1-3	.	TRBV18
CASSGQGPLSEKLFF	TRBJ1-4	.	TRBV6-2/TRBV6-3
CASSALRFGNTGELFF	TRBJ2-2	few	TRBV6-2/TRBV6-3
CASSKAGGRAYNEQFF	TRBJ2-1	.	TRBV19
CASSLVGTSGFSAGELFF	TRBJ2-2	.	TRBV7-2
CASSPDRGHGNTIYF	TRBJ1-3	.	TRBV7-2
CASSSVAGRAVDTQYF	TRBJ2-3	.	TRBV7-2
CASSGGRGQEKLFF	TRBJ1-4	.	TRBV5-1
CATQGMMIQGSEQYF	TRBJ2-7	.	TRBV15
CASSLGDGGYGYTF	TRBJ1-2	few	TRBV7-9
CASSQDREGKQYF	TRBJ2-7	.	TRBV4-3
CASRQIADYGYTF	TRBJ1-2	.	TRBV12-3/TRBV12-4
CASSFGQAEETGYTF	TRBJ1-2	.	TRBV5-1
CASSSRDSMGYTF	TRBJ1-2	.	TRBV7-2
CATSDSSETAYNSPLHF	TRBJ1-6	.	TRBV24-1
CASSAPVLFGELFF	TRBJ2-2	.	TRBV7-2
CASSPTGGASTEAFF	TRBJ1-1	.	TRBV5-1
CASSLPRDSRTDTQYF	TRBJ2-3	.	TRBV11-2
CASRHDRSLNTEAFF	TRBJ1-1	.	TRBV3-1/TRBV3-2
CASRSWTSSGELFF	TRBJ2-2	.	TRBV2
CASRQGATGELFF	TRBJ2-2	.	TRBV28
CASSLAGETYEQYF	TRBJ2-7	few	TRBV10-1
CASSPQTSGPDTQYF	TRBJ2-3	.	TRBV4-3
CASSPPGPQETQYF	TRBJ2-5	.	TRBV18
CASSFATGAAGELFF	TRBJ2-2	once	TRBV11-2
CASSYTRTGELFF	TRBJ2-2	.	TRBV7-6
CASRGQGYEQYF	TRBJ2-7	.	TRBV28
CASSLGGFAYNEQFF	TRBJ2-1	.	TRBV5-8
CASTARARGNTEAFF	TRBJ1-1	.	TRBV3-1/TRBV3-2